This passage covers 24 T cell receptor beta chains from one sample sequenced in a study of T cell responses to AZD1222 COVID-19 vaccine. The method was immunoSEQ multiplex PCR; TCRdb's version includes in-frame clones alone and lacks a portion of them. Of approximately 180,000 clones listed, around 90% are singletons. The input for sequencing was peripheral blood, taken on day 0 of AZD1222 vaccination. These receptors were collected from an adult in good health.

The chain is built from TRBV11-3 and TRBJ1-1; D gene uncertain. Germline V gene data show CDR1 as SGHNT and CDR2 as YENEEA. V lost 5 bases and J 3 bases, leaving 10 bases between the germline ends. This CDR3 has 13 residues. CDR3 residues: CASSGNMDTEAFF. The CDR3 coding sequence is TGTGCCAGCAGCGGGAATATGGACACTGAAGCTTTCTTT.

The chain recombines TRBV21-1 with TRBJ2-7; TRBD2, the D gene given by the table, was not confirmed from the DNA. TRBV21-1 constitutes a pseudogene. This CDR3 contains 13 residues. CDR3 DNA sequence: TGTGCCAGCAACCGACGAAGGGAGGCCGAGCAGTACTTC. Encoded protein: CASNRRREAEQYF.

The chain carries TRBV11-2 and TRBJ2-7, with D tentatively TRBD2 (7 bases). V shed 0 bases and J shed 2 bases, with 17 bases lying between them. Germline V gives CDR1 SGHAT, CDR2 FQNNGV. This CDR3 spans 17 amino acids. The DNA of the CDR3 is TGTGCCAGCAGCTTAGAACGCGGGGGACACTACCCCTACGAGCAGTACTTC. The encoded protein is CASSLERGGHYPYEQYF.

About this clone itself: The sample has other DNA sequences that encode this CDR3 too. The rearrangement links TRBV7-2 to TRBJ1-5; D ambiguous. CDR1 SGHTA and CDR2 FQGNSA come from the germline V gene. V was shortened by 1 base and J by 7 bases, with 5 bases between the two germline ends. The CDR3 is 12 residues long. CDR3 in amino acids: CASSLGVQPQHF. DNA for the CDR3: TGTGCCAGCAGCTTAGGGGTCCAGCCCCAGCATTTT.

This chain connects TRBV7-2 to TRBJ1-4, with a tentative D call TRBD1 (5 bases). Trimming shortened V by 5 bases and J by 3 bases, and 10 bases separated the two germline ends. Germline CDR1 reads SGHTA; CDR2 reads FQGNSA. The CDR3 runs 14 residues. This CDR3 is CASSPGRANEKLFF. In DNA form, the CDR3 reads TGTGCCAGCAGCCCGGGACGGGCTAATGAAAAACTGTTTTTT.

V gene TRBV10-3 combines with J gene TRBJ1-6, with a possible D match to TRBD1 (5 bases). This CDR3 is 13 amino acids long. Germline lookup yields CDR1 ENHRY and CDR2 SYGVKD. V lost 10 bases and J 7 bases, leaving 14 bases between the germline ends. For the CDR3, the DNA is TGTGCCACCGGGACCCAAGAAAATTCACCCCTCCACTTT. This gives the protein CATGTQENSPLHF.

V and J are TRBV7-8 and TRBJ2-7, with D possibly TRBD1 on 5 matching bases. From germline, CDR1 is SGHVS and CDR2 FQNEAQ. V lost 5 bases to trimming and J lost 1 base, with 21 bases between them. This CDR3 spans 17 amino acids. In DNA, the CDR3 is TGTGCCAGCAGCCCCCGACAGAGTGCTTTAGGGTCCTACGAGCAGTACTTC. Protein: CASSPRQSALGSYEQYF.

V gene TRBV9 combines with J gene TRBJ2-3; TRBD2 matches at 9 bases. The V gene end was trimmed by 4 bases and the J gene end by 2 bases; junction bases not matched to a gene: 11. This CDR3 region has 17 residues. Germline CDR1 is SGDLS and CDR2 is YYNGEE. The CDR3 nucleotides are TGTGCCAGCAGCCCCGATAGCGGGAGCCTCTTCACAGATACGCAGTATTTT. This gives the protein CASSPDSGSLFTDTQYF.

The CDR3 spells CASSVAASGAYEQYF. CDR3 in DNA: TGTGCCAGCAGCGTAGCGGCTAGCGGGGCCTACGAGCAGTACTTC. The genes are TRBV9 and TRBJ2-7, with TRBD2 identical over 9 bases. The CDR3 has 15 amino acids. V trimming: 0 bases; J trimming: 2 bases; junction bases outside the gene matches: 3. Per the germline V gene, CDR1 is SGDLS and CDR2 is YYNGEE.

The chain is built from TRBV4-2 and TRBJ2-3, with D perhaps matching TRBD1 or TRBD2 (5 bases each). V lost 4 bases and J lost 4, with 12 bases in between. The V gene's germline CDR1 is LGHNA and CDR2 YNFKEQ. This CDR3 contains 14 residues. CDR3 bases: TGTGCCAGCAGCCCCCGCCGGGACCCAGATACGCAGTATTTT. As protein: CASSPRRDPDTQYF.

V is TRBV18 and J is TRBJ2-1; D possibly corresponds to TRBD1 (6 bases). The CDR3 length is 12 residues. The germline V gene encodes CDR1 KGHSH and CDR2 LQKENI. V was trimmed by 6 bases and J by 13 bases, leaving 16 bases between them. The CDR3 sequence: CASSQLGDIQFF. CDR3 coding DNA: TGTGCCAGCTCCCAGCTGGGGGACATACAGTTCTTC.

The chain carries TRBV29-1 and TRBJ1-1; D not certain. V lost 7 bases and J lost 1, with 4 bases in between. This CDR3 is 10 amino acids long. From germline, CDR1 is SQVTM and CDR2 ANQGSEA. The chain's CDR3 is CSAWNTEAFF. The CDR3 nucleotides read TGCAGCGCCTGGAACACTGAAGCTTTCTTT.

The V and J genes are TRBV5-5 and TRBJ1-1; no clear D gene. This CDR3 spans 13 amino acids. CDR1 is SGHKS, CDR2 YYEKEE, per germline (reference sequence). Trimming cost V 3 bases and J 4 bases, with 10 bases left between them. For the CDR3, the DNA is TGTGCCAGCAGCTCCTCCCTCGTCACTGAAGCTTTCTTT. It codes for CASSSSLVTEAFF.

The chain recombines TRBV10-3 with TRBJ2-7; TRBD1 might be the D (6 bases). This CDR3 comprises 15 residues. Germline loops: CDR1 ENHRY, CDR2 SYGVKD. With 6 bases removed from V and 1 base from J, the gap between germline ends came to 16 bases. CDR3 sequence: CAIRGSQGRSYEQYF. In DNA, the CDR3 is TGTGCCATCAGGGGTTCACAGGGACGGTCCTACGAGCAGTACTTC.

The chain uses TRBV5-1 and TRBJ1-6, with D tentatively TRBD1 (5 bases). V dropped 0 bases and J dropped 10 bases, with 11 bases sitting between them. Germline V gene sequence: CDR1 SGHRS, CDR2 YFSETQ. This CDR3 is 14 amino acids long. The CDR3: CASSLEGVGSPLHF. CDR3 sequence (DNA): TGCGCCAGCAGCTTGGAAGGGGTTGGGTCACCCCTCCACTTT. Variable domain in full (rest from reference TRBV5-1 and TRBJ1-6): KAGVTQTPRYLIKTRGQQVTLSCSPISGHRSVSWYQQTPGQGLQFLFEYFSETQRNKGNFPGRFSGRQFSNSRSEMNVSTLELGDSALYLCASSLEGVGSPLHFGNGTRLTVT.

V and J are TRBV3-1 (or the pseudogene TRBV3-2) and TRBJ1-6; unclear D gene. V lost 3 bases and J lost 8, with 8 bases in between. Germline CDR1 and CDR2: LGHDT and YNNKEL (reference sequence). CDR3 length equals 13 residues. CDR3 nucleotides: TGTGCCAGCAGCCATCGACCGGATTCACCCCTCCACTTT. Protein product: CASSHRPDSPLHF.

The rearrangement links TRBV2 to TRBJ2-6; 9 nucleotides agree with TRBD1. Germline V CDR1 and CDR2: SNHLY, FYNNEI. This CDR3 has 18 amino acids. The junction had 4 bases not matched to a gene; V was cut back by 1 base and J by 0 bases. CDR3 amino acids: CASSEEGQGLSGANVLTF. CDR3 coding DNA: TGTGCCAGCAGTGAAGAGGGACAGGGCCTCTCTGGGGCCAACGTCCTGACTTTC.

The genes are TRBV5-5 and TRBJ2-1; perhaps TRBD2 as D (6 bases). The germline CDR1 and CDR2 sequences are SGHKS and YYEKEE (reference sequence). The ends were cut back, 0 bases at V and 7 bases at J, with 17 bases in the middle. The CDR3 is 16 amino acids. This chain's CDR3 is CASSLVVGGDGNEQFF. The CDR3 DNA sequence: TGTGCCAGCAGCTTGGTTGTGGGGGGAGATGGGAATGAGCAGTTCTTC.

V and J are TRBV6-5 and TRBJ2-7, with a possible D match to TRBD1 (6 bases). The CDR3 runs to 14 residues. Germline loops: CDR1 MNHEY, CDR2 SVGAGI. V lost 4 bases to trimming and J lost 2 bases, with 12 bases between them. CDR3 sequence: CASSWGRGTYEQYF. The CDR3 region has the DNA TGTGCCAGCAGTTGGGGCAGGGGAACCTACGAGCAGTACTTC.

This chain joins TRBV2 and TRBJ1-5; 8 positions agree with TRBD1. Germline V lookup: CDR1 SNHLY, CDR2 FYNNEI. CDR3 length: 15 residues. The V and J ends lost 7 bases and 4 bases, in that order; junction bases with no gene match: 9. This CDR3 is CASTLGTGWNQPQHF. Here the CDR3 DNA reads TGTGCCAGCACCTTAGGGACAGGCTGGAATCAGCCCCAGCATTTT. The full variable domain, with the rest looked up from reference TRBV2 and TRBJ1-5, is EPEVTQTPSHQVTQMGQEVILRCVPISNHLYFYWYRQILGQKVEFLVSFYNNEISEKSEIFDDQFSVERPDGSNFTLKIRSTKLEDSAMYFCASTLGTGWNQPQHFGDGTRLSIL.

The chain has TRBV10-3 and TRBJ2-3; 10 bases fit TRBD2. Germline-derived CDR1 and CDR2 are ENHRY and SYGVKD. Trimming took 0 bases from V and 3 from J; bases not matched to a gene: 9. The length of the CDR3 is 18 residues. CDR3 DNA: TGTGCCATCAGTGAGTCGAGGTCCCCTAGCGGGGGAACAGATACGCAGTATTTT. Amino acids: CAISESRSPSGGTDTQYF.

This clone has only a few counts. V and J are TRBV10-3 and TRBJ1-2; 8 nucleotides line up with TRBD1. This CDR3 is 15 amino acids long. Germline V lookup: CDR1 ENHRY, CDR2 SYGVKD. V was clipped by 4 bases and J by 4 bases; unmatched bases: 8. The CDR3 DNA reads as TGTGCCATCAGTGGTGGCAGGGGGCTCGGCTATGGCTACACCTTC. Translating it yields CAISGGRGLGYGYTF.

The V gene is TRBV5-1, the J gene TRBJ1-2; no definite D call. Germline CDR1 is SGHRS and CDR2 is YFSETQ. The CDR3 contains 15 residues. Trimming removed 0 bases at V and 2 bases at J, with 11 bases between. The CDR3 is CASSLAGFVNYGYTF. In nucleotides, the CDR3 is TGCGCCAGCAGCTTGGCGGGGTTTGTAAACTATGGCTACACCTTC.

The chain carries TRBV5-6 and TRBJ2-1; D remains ambiguous. Trimming removed 1 base at V and 13 bases at J, with 12 bases between. Per the germline V gene, CDR1 is SGHDT and CDR2 is YYEEEE. This CDR3 spans 12 amino acids. This chain's CDR3 is CASSLLIGPQFF. CDR3 DNA sequence: TGTGCCAGCAGCTTGCTCATCGGGCCACAGTTCTTC. Supplemented by reference TRBV5-6 and TRBJ2-1, the full variable domain reads DAGVTQSPTHLIKTRGQQVTLRCSPKSGHDTVSWYQQALGQGPQFIFQYYEEEERQRGNFPDRFSGHQFPNYSSELNVNALLLGDSALYLCASSLLIGPQFFGPGTRLTVL.